This T cell receptor (beta chain) was identified during a study of radiation and T cells in renal cell carcinoma. Notes on the study in general: Irradiated tumors held more dominant CDR3 motifs than control tumors. Sampling covered only 0.95 to 1 g of each tumor.

This clone has more than one count but fewer than ten. What it binds is not known. Sequencing used immunoSEQ multiplex PCR; TCRdb keeps in-frame clones, though not all of them. The sample shows 13,000 to 15,000 clones, more than 55% of them seen only once. Treatment: treatment-naive control, cytoreductive nephrectomy. Treatment-naive patients without radiation supplied the control tumors at nephrectomy. The V end lost 5 bases, the J end lost 0 bases, and 3 bases lay between the germline ends. The CDR3 consists of 12 residues. Germline assignment: CDR1 MNHEY and CDR2 SVGAGI. This clonotype was sampled from a man in his 60s with renal cell carcinoma. Material: tumor tissue, obtained from a patient whose treatment was nephrectomy without radiotherapy. The V gene is TRBV6-5, the J gene TRBJ2-3; D remains ambiguous. CDR3 protein: CASSISTDTQYF. The CDR3 DNA reads TGTGCCAGCAGTATCAGCACAGATACGCAGTATTTT.